This T cell receptor beta chain was retrieved from a study of identifying expanded T cells in peripheral blood. Broader study findings: Technical replicates showed around 1.1 changed clones; roughly two weeks approximately 15; four weeks 19. Roughly two-week clone count variance significantly increased as total template count grew.

This clone was counted once. Its antigen remains unknown. Per the germline V gene, CDR1 is MNHEY and CDR2 is SMNVEV (reference sequence). This CDR3 has 16 amino acids. V lost 4 bases and J 5 bases, leaving 20 bases between the germline ends. Produced via immunoSEQ multiplex PCR; TCRdb's table is partial and in-frame only. The sample lists roughly 84,000 clones, roughly 90% occurring once. Collection occurred without any documented infections or immune events in donors. This receptor was taken from a person aged 18 to 75 in good health. The chain combines TRBV27 with TRBJ1-2; tentative D call: TRBD1 (6 bases). The sample comprised blood. The CDR3 nucleotides read TGTGCCAGCAGTTCGACAGGTGCGGGGGGTGCGTATGGCTACACCTTC. It translates to CASSSTGAGGAYGYTF.